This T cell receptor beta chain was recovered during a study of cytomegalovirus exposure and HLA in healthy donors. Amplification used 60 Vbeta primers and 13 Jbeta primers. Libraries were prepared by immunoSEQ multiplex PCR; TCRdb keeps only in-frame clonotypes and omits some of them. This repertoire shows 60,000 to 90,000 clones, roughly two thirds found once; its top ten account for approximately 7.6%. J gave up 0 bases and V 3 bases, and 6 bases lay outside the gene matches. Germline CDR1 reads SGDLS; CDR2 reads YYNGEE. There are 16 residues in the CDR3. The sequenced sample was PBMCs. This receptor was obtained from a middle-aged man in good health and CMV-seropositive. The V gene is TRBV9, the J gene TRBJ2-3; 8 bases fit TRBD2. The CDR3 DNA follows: TGTGCCAGCAGCGCCCGGGGGGGGCAGAGCACAGATACGCAGTATTTT. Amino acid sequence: CASSARGGQSTDTQYF.